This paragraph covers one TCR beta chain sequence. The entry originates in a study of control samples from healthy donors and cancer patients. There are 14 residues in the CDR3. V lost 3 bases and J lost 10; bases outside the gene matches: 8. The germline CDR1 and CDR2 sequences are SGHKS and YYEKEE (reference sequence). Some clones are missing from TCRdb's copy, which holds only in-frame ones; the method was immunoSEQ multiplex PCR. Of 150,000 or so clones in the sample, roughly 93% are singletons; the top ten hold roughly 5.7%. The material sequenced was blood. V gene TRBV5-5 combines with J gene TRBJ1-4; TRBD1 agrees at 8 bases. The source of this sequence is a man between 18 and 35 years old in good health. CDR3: CASSSRDRKRKLFF. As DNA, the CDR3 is TGTGCCAGCAGCTCCCGGGACAGGAAGAGAAAACTGTTTTTT.